A selection of T cell receptor beta chains follows, all from one sample in a study of spatial heterogeneity in lung cancer. TCRdb ran MiXCR on the 5' RACE reads and lists one entry per CDR3 protein. In the table there are roughly 39,000 distinct CDR3 sequences, 6% to 7.5% of which are singletons. The material sequenced was PBMCs, taken at surgery. The receptors stem from a female donor with early-stage non-small cell lung cancer. The CDR3 runs from the conserved cysteine through the conserved F or W.

CSAKRTDTQYF,TRBV20-1,11
CASSTRQGSTDTQYF,TRBV18,15
CASSQGRSQYF,TRBV4-2,11
CASSGARQNTGELFF,TRBV6-5,15
CASSSGPSAFF,TRBV5-1,11
CASHPRGTNSPLHF,TRBV27,14
CASSYSRLAGQFF,TRBV6-2/TRBV6-3,13
CASSRQGEQTDTQYF,TRBV12-3/TRBV12-4,15
CASSQTGTSGYTGELFF,TRBV5-1,17
CASSLAARDQPQHF,TRBV7-2,14
CASSRKLGGGSEKLFF,TRBV3-1,16
CASSQAGPYNEQFF,TRBV3-1,14
CASSQEAQGLYNEQFF,TRBV4-3,16
CSASLTSGAYEQYF,TRBV20-1,14
CASSLMPRDSPLHF,TRBV5-1,14
CASRPGQFSYGYTF,TRBV27,14
CAISDSGDTYNEQFF,TRBV10-3,15
CASRLKYTNTGELFF,TRBV7-2,15
CASSQGPNEQFF,TRBV14,12
CASSLELVNTEAFF,TRBV13,14
CSALIGEKLFF,TRBV20-1,11
CASSHDRYNEQFF,TRBV3-1,13
CACYQRGQSPLHF,TRBV25-1,13
CASSPRRGRTDTQYF,TRBV5-5,15
CASSPIAGGSSYEQYF,TRBV3-1,16
CASSLEFSGTVVEKLFF,TRBV7-2,17
CASRGKAGLSNTEAFF,TRBV2,16
CASSTGGQEYF,TRBV6-2/TRBV6-3,11
CASSRNGGGDSPLHF,TRBV18,15
CASSRPQAINEKLFF,TRBV6-6,15
CASSLMESTDTQYF,TRBV7-2,14
CSATGGPGFQETQYF,TRBV29-1,15
CASSYSLPGRDSGGYTF,TRBV6-5,17
CASSLDSPYTF,TRBV3-1,11
CASSRQGARMDEQYF,TRBV7-2,15
CASSPVLTGAYEQYF,TRBV27,15
CASSPPPQGFSTGELFF,TRBV7-2,17
CASSVDGNTGELFF,TRBV9,14
CASSLEGLFSGNTIYF,TRBV5-1,16
CASSLSPTVYEQYF,TRBV7-2,14
CASSQVSRFTGELFF,TRBV4-1,15
CASSAGEGTDTQYF,TRBV9,14
CASSSPIRGRGRNEQFF,TRBV3-1,17
CSARSVTNQPQHF,TRBV20-1,13
CSVDPGQGNYGYTF,TRBV29-1,14
CASSARSQGVTDTQYF,TRBV7-8,16
CASSEQGAESTEAFF,TRBV2,15
CASSLESVGTDTQYF,TRBV5-1,15
CASSPRRGRETQYF,TRBV18,14
CASSTRDRPVGGPLHF,TRBV6-1,16
CASGLGRASTDTQYF,TRBV27,15
CASSQELAGGRDTQYF,TRBV14,16
CASRGDTYNSPLHF,TRBV25-1,14
CASRDTSAGQETQYF,TRBV5-4,15
CASSYAQTQYF,TRBV7-9,11